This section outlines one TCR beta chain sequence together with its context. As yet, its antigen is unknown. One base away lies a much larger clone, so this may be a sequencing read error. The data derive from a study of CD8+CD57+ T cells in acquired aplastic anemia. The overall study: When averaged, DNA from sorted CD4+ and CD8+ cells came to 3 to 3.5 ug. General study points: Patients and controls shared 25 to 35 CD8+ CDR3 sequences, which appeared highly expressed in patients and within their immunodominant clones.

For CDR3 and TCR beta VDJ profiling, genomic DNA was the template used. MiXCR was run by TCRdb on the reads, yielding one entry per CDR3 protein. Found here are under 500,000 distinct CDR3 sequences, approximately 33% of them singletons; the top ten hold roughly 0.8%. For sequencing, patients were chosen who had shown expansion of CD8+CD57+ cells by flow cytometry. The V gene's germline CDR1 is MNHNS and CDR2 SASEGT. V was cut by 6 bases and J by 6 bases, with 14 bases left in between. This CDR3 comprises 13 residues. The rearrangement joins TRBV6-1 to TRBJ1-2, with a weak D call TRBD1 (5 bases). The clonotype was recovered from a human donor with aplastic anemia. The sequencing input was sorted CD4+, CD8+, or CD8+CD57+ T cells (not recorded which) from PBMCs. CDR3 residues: CASRLGRVDGYTF. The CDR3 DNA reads TGTGCCAGCAGACTCGGCAGGGTTGATGGCTACACCTTC.